Following are 31 T cell receptor beta chains from one sample sequenced in a study of technical replicates of blood from four donors. This table comes from immunoSEQ multiplex PCR, and its TCRdb copy is limited to in-frame clones, with some not included. The table shows 95,000 to 100,000 clones, with 96% occurring only once. Material for sequencing was T cells isolated from PBMCs. The receptors stem from a human donor in good health.

J is TRBJ1-1 and V is TRBV5-4; D is undetermined. Deletions cut 3 bases from V and 6 bases from J, with 12 bases between. CDR1 and CDR2 (germline): SGHNT, YYREEE (reference sequence). This CDR3 region has 13 residues. The chain's CDR3 is CASSWPLSPEAFF. The CDR3 DNA follows: TGTGCCAGCAGCTGGCCCCTCTCCCCTGAAGCTTTCTTT.

This chain connects TRBV28 to TRBJ2-1; TRBD2 matches 11 bases. There are 15 residues in the CDR3. Germline V lookup: CDR1 MDHEN, CDR2 SYDVKM. The J segment lost 7 bases and the V segment lost 4 bases, leaving 6 bases of the junction unmatched. The CDR3 coding sequence is TGTGCCAGCAGTTCCCTAGCGGGAGGTAGAAATGAGCAGTTCTTC. It yields the protein CASSSLAGGRNEQFF.

The chain combines TRBV18 with TRBJ1-1; 9 positions agree with TRBD1. Germline V lookup: CDR1 KGHSH, CDR2 LQKENI. The V and J ends lost 2 bases and 3 bases, in that order; junction bases with no gene match: 4. The CDR3 loop spans 15 amino acids. The CDR3 DNA sequence: TGTGCCAGCTCACCAACTAGGGACAGGGACACTGAAGCTTTCTTT. As protein: CASSPTRDRDTEAFF. The full variable domain, its missing parts supplied by reference TRBV18 and TRBJ1-1, is NAGVMQNPRHLVRRRGQEARLRCSPMKGHSHVYWYRQLPEEGLKFMVYLQKENIIDESGMPKERFSAEFPKEGPSILRIQQVVRGDSAAYFCASSPTRDRDTEAFFGQGTRLTVV.

This clone has a handful of counts. The chain links TRBV19 to TRBJ1-2; TRBD1 matches at 7 bases. Germline lookup yields CDR1 LNHDA and CDR2 SQIVND (reference sequence). J was trimmed by 4 bases and V by 7 bases; bases with no gene match: 6. This CDR3 has 13 amino acids. CDR3 bases: TGTGCCAGTATTCCAACAGGGGTCTATGGCTACACCTTC. Translated, it gives CASIPTGVYGYTF. The full variable domain, completed using reference TRBV19 and TRBJ1-2, is DGGITQSPKYLFRKEGQNVTLSCEQNLNHDAMYWYRQDPGQGLRLIYYSQIVNDFQKGDIAEGYSVSREKKESFPLTVTSAQKNPTAFYLCASIPTGVYGYTFGSGTRLTVV.

This chain connects TRBV27 to TRBJ2-1; 10 bases line up with TRBD2. CDR3 length: 19 amino acids. Germline CDR1 reads MNHEY; CDR2 reads SMNVEV (reference sequence). V lost 2 bases and J lost 7; bases outside the gene matches: 17. The CDR3: CASSLLAGDWGSGGNEQFF. CDR3 sequence (DNA): TGTGCCAGCAGTTTACTAGCGGGAGATTGGGGCTCCGGGGGGAATGAGCAGTTCTTC.

J is TRBJ2-7 and V is TRBV11-2; D gene uncertain. The CDR3 totals 18 residues. CDR1 is SGHAT and CDR2 is FQNNGV in the germline V gene. V dropped 3 bases and J dropped 2 bases, with 23 bases sitting between them. CDR3 amino acids: CASSFSAVRWPTPYEQYF. CDR3 bases: TGTGCCAGCAGCTTTAGTGCGGTACGGTGGCCAACCCCCTACGAGCAGTACTTC.

This chain connects TRBV7-9 to TRBJ1-2, with TRBD1 matching 11 bases. Germline V gene lookup returns CDR1 SEHNR and CDR2 FQNEAQ (reference sequence). The CDR3 contains 15 residues. V was clipped by 5 bases and J by 4 bases; unmatched bases: 6. This CDR3 is CASSAGQGVAYGYTF. CDR3 sequence (DNA): TGTGCCAGCAGCGCGGGACAGGGGGTCGCCTATGGCTACACCTTC.

This chain connects TRBV28 to TRBJ2-7, with 10 bases fitting TRBD2. This CDR3 contains 17 residues. CDR1 and CDR2 (germline): MDHEN, SYDVKM. V lost 6 bases and J lost 0; bases outside the gene matches: 11. CDR3 protein: CASSPRRIAGGSYEQYF. The CDR3 DNA reads as TGTGCCAGCAGCCCCCGCAGAATAGCGGGAGGCTCCTACGAGCAGTACTTC. Together with reference TRBV28 and TRBJ2-7, the CDR3 gives the full variable domain: DVKVTQSSRYLVKRTGEKVFLECVQDMDHENMFWYRQDPGLGLRLIYFSYDVKMKEKGDIPEGYSVSREKKERFSLILESASTNQTSMYLCASSPRRIAGGSYEQYFGPGTRLTVT.

The chain uses TRBV4-2 and TRBJ1-2; D gene uncertain. The CDR3 has 14 amino acids. The V end lost 0 bases, the J end lost 7 bases, and 12 bases lay between the germline ends. CDR1 LGHNA and CDR2 YNFKEQ come from the germline V gene. In nucleotides, the CDR3 is TGTGCCAGCAGCCAAGATTATCTACCGGTTGGCTACACCTTC. This encodes CASSQDYLPVGYTF.

The CDR3 nucleotides are TGTGCCAGTAGTACCGTAGGACAGGGGGGCTATGGCTACACCTTC. It translates to CASSTVGQGGYGYTF. The genes are TRBV19 and TRBJ1-2; the match to TRBD1 covers 10 bases. Looked up from germline, CDR1 is LNHDA and CDR2 is SQIVND (reference sequence). The CDR3 runs to 15 residues. The ends lost 4 bases at V and 4 bases at J; junction bases unmatched: 6. Full variable domain (rest looked up from reference TRBV19 and TRBJ1-2): DGGITQSPKYLFRKEGQNVTLSCEQNLNHDAMYWYRQDPGQGLRLIYYSQIVNDFQKGDIAEGYSVSREKKESFPLTVTSAQKNPTAFYLCASSTVGQGGYGYTFGSGTRLTVV.

J is TRBJ1-2 and V is TRBV13; maybe TRBD1 (5 bases). Germline V gene lookup returns CDR1 PRHDT and CDR2 FYEKMQ (reference sequence). The CDR3 has 12 amino acids. Deletions cut 5 bases from V and 4 bases from J, with 8 bases between. CDR3 residues: CASSPDSYGYTF. The CDR3 coding sequence is TGTGCCAGCAGCCCAGACAGCTATGGCTACACCTTC. Full variable domain (missing parts from reference TRBV13 and TRBJ1-2): AAGVIQSPRHLIKEKRETATLKCYPIPRHDTVYWYQQGPGQDPQFLISFYEKMQSDKGSIPDRFSAQQFSDYHSELNMSSLELGDSALYFCASSPDSYGYTFGSGTRLTVV.

The chain combines TRBV7-2 with TRBJ2-7; maybe TRBD2 (6 bases). Trimming stripped 5 bases from V and 2 bases from J, with 10 bases between. The CDR3 extends over 13 amino acids. From germline, CDR1 is SGHTA and CDR2 FQGNSA. CDR3 sequence reads: CASSPGEAYEQYF. The DNA for the CDR3 is TGTGCCAGCAGCCCGGGGGAGGCCTACGAGCAGTACTTC.

This rearrangement joins TRBV9 to TRBJ2-4, with 8 bases that match TRBD1. The CDR3 runs 14 residues. Trimming took 8 bases from V and 2 from J; bases not matched to a gene: 6. CDR1 is SGDLS, CDR2 YYNGEE, per germline. CDR3 nucleotide sequence: TGTGCCAGTGGGGGGACAGGTTCCAAAAACATTCAGTACTTC. This codes for CASGGTGSKNIQYF. The full variable domain, rest sourced from reference TRBV9 and TRBJ2-4, is DSGVTQTPKHLITATGQRVTLRCSPRSGDLSVYWYQQSLDQGLQFLIQYYNGEERAKGNILERFSAQQFPDLHSELNLSSLELGDSALYFCASGGTGSKNIQYFGAGTRLSVL.

A note on this clone: The germline gene is not matched at one end of the junction; a read error may be the cause. This chain joins TRBV6-1 and TRBJ2-7; 14 nucleotides line up with TRBD2. CDR1 MNHNS and CDR2 SASEGT come from the germline V gene. The CDR3 extends over 14 amino acids. The CDR3 DNA reads as TGTGCGAGCAGGGGACTAGCGGGAGTCCACGAGCAGTACTTC. Its translation is CASRGLAGVHEQYF.

The chain couples TRBV27 to TRBJ1-1; the D gene is possibly TRBD1 (5 bases). The CDR3 runs 14 residues. Germline V gene sequence: CDR1 MNHEY, CDR2 SMNVEV (reference sequence). The V and J ends lost 3 bases and 0 bases respectively, with 8 bases between them. The CDR3 reads CASSFRQMNTEAFF. The CDR3, as DNA: TGTGCCAGCAGTTTTAGACAGATGAACACTGAAGCTTTCTTT.

This chain joins TRBV5-1 and TRBJ1-2, with a tentative D call TRBD1 (5 bases). V lost 2 bases and J 4 bases, leaving 12 bases between the germline ends. This CDR3 is built from 14 residues. Germline V gene sequence: CDR1 SGHRS, CDR2 YFSETQ. The CDR3 sequence: CASSLPQEPYGYTF. As DNA, the CDR3 is TGCGCCAGCAGCTTACCACAGGAACCCTATGGCTACACCTTC. Combining the CDR3 with reference TRBV5-1 and TRBJ1-2 gives the whole variable domain KAGVTQTPRYLIKTRGQQVTLSCSPISGHRSVSWYQQTPGQGLQFLFEYFSETQRNKGNFPGRFSGRQFSNSRSEMNVSTLELGDSALYLCASSLPQEPYGYTFGSGTRLTVV.

The chain employs TRBV6-6 and TRBJ1-1; 7 bases agree with TRBD1. This CDR3 comprises 14 residues. The junction had 1 base not matched to a gene; V was cut back by 0 bases and J by 3 bases. The germline gives CDR1 MNHNY, CDR2 SVGAGI (reference sequence). Here the CDR3 reads CASSYSDRYTEAFF. Here the CDR3 DNA reads TGTGCCAGCAGTTACTCGGACAGGTACACTGAAGCTTTCTTT.

The V and J genes are TRBV10-3 and TRBJ2-7; 10 bases align to TRBD2. The germline gives CDR1 ENHRY, CDR2 SYGVKD. The CDR3 contains 12 residues. V lost 10 bases to trimming and J lost 5 bases; unmatched junction nucleotides: 5. The CDR3 sequence is CATEREGHEQYF. Written as DNA, the CDR3 is TGTGCCACCGAGCGGGAGGGCCACGAGCAGTACTTC.

The chain employs TRBV11-2 and TRBJ1-2; TRBD1 matches at 11 bases. The V gene's germline CDR1 is SGHAT and CDR2 FQNNGV. CDR3 length: 16 residues. The V gene end was trimmed by 2 bases and the J gene end by 8 bases; junction bases not matched to a gene: 10. CDR3 nucleotides: TGTGCCAGCAGCTTAAACGGACAGGGGGCACGGGGAGGCTACACCTTC. Its protein is CASSLNGQGARGGYTF.

The chain is built from TRBV29-1 and TRBJ2-2; TRBD2 might be the D (7 bases). Deletions cut 4 bases from V and 7 bases from J, with 10 bases between. This CDR3 has 12 amino acids. CDR1 SQVTM and CDR2 ANQGSEA come from the germline V gene. DNA of the CDR3: TGCAGCGTTGCGGGGGGCTTCGGGGAGCTGTTTTTT. It codes for CSVAGGFGELFF.

The chain has TRBV6-6 and TRBJ1-4, with D possibly being TRBD1 (5 bases). The CDR3 extends over 13 amino acids. Trimming took 6 bases from V and 6 from J, leaving 11 bases between them. The germline gives CDR1 MNHNY, CDR2 SVGAGI (reference sequence). The CDR3 region has the DNA TGTGCCAGCAGAATACGGGACTATGAAAAACTGTTTTTT. Translation gives CASRIRDYEKLFF.

The rearrangement uses TRBV7-3 and TRBJ1-1; a possible D gene is TRBD1 (6 bases). Trimming shortened V by 5 bases and J by 4 bases, and 20 bases separated the two germline ends. CDR1 SGHTA and CDR2 FQGTGA come from the germline V gene. The CDR3 contains 16 residues. The CDR3 protein is CASSERGRGGSTEAFF. CDR3 nucleotides: TGTGCCAGCAGCGAAAGGGGCAGGGGCGGGAGCACTGAAGCTTTCTTT.

This clone was counted at least ten times. V gene TRBV5-4 combines with J gene TRBJ2-1; possibly TRBD2 for D (6 bases). CDR1 is SGHNT, CDR2 YYREEE, per germline (reference sequence). The CDR3 has 17 residues. V lost 4 bases, J lost 2 bases, and 19 bases lay in between. DNA of the CDR3: TGTGCCAGCAGCCCCGCTGGGGTAGCGGACCCCTACAATGAGCAGTTCTTC. Its protein is CASSPAGVADPYNEQFF. The entire variable domain, with the rest obtained from reference TRBV5-4 and TRBJ2-1, is as follows: ETGVTQSPTHLIKTRGQQVTLRCSSQSGHNTVSWYQQALGQGPQFIFQYYREEENGRGNFPPRFSGLQFPNYSSELNVNALELDDSALYLCASSPAGVADPYNEQFFGPGTRLTVL.

The rearrangement uses TRBV5-1 and TRBJ2-7; 12 nucleotides agree with TRBD1. J lost 5 bases, V lost 0 bases, and 6 bases had no gene match. Germline lookup yields CDR1 SGHRS and CDR2 YFSETQ. The CDR3 spans 16 residues. CDR3 sequence: CASSLAPGQGANEQYF. The DNA for the CDR3 is TGCGCCAGCAGCTTGGCTCCGGGACAGGGGGCTAACGAGCAGTACTTC.

The V gene is TRBV30, the J gene TRBJ1-5; D perhaps matches TRBD1 (5 bases). CDR1 is GTSNPN and CDR2 is SVGIG in the germline V gene (reference sequence). V lost 8 bases to trimming and J lost 1 base, with 21 bases between them. The CDR3 loop spans 16 amino acids. The CDR3 is CAARDSGTLSNQPQHF. The CDR3 bases are TGTGCCGCCCGTGATTCCGGGACTTTGAGCAATCAGCCCCAGCATTTT. The variable domain in full, with the rest retrieved from reference TRBV30 and TRBJ1-5, is SQTIHQWPATLVQPVGSPLSLECTVEGTSNPNLYWYRQAAGRGLQLLFYSVGIGQISSEVPQNLSASRPQDRQFILSSKKLLLSDSGFYLCAARDSGTLSNQPQHFGDGTRLSIL.

The chain is built from TRBV27 and TRBJ1-4; D ambiguous. The CDR3 is 14 amino acids. Germline V lookup: CDR1 MNHEY, CDR2 SMNVEV (reference sequence). V was trimmed by 4 bases and J by 0 bases, leaving 6 bases between them. The CDR3 DNA reads TGTGCCAGCAGTTCCGTGTCAACTAATGAAAAACTGTTTTTT. Encoded protein: CASSSVSTNEKLFF. Complete variable domain (other parts from reference TRBV27 and TRBJ1-4): EAQVTQNPRYLITVTGKKLTVTCSQNMNHEYMSWYRQDPGLGLRQIYYSMNVEVTDKGDVPEGYKVSRKEKRNFPLILESPSPNQTSLYFCASSSVSTNEKLFFGSGTQLSVL.

The chain uses TRBV6-1 and TRBJ2-7, with D perhaps TRBD1 (6 bases). Germline-derived CDR1 and CDR2 are MNHNS and SASEGT. The CDR3 totals 15 residues. Deletions cut 2 bases from V and 4 bases from J, with 15 bases between. The CDR3 sequence: CASSELGGEVYEQYF. As DNA, the CDR3 is TGTGCCAGCAGTGAATTAGGGGGTGAGGTGTACGAGCAGTACTTC.

This sequence joins TRBV7-2 and TRBJ1-1; D gene uncertain. The CDR3 length is 14 residues. V gave up 5 bases and J gave up 0 bases, with 10 bases separating them. Germline lookup yields CDR1 SGHTA and CDR2 FQGNSA. The CDR3 DNA follows: TGTGCCAGCAGCCCGAGGGTCATGAACACTGAAGCTTTCTTT. It specifies CASSPRVMNTEAFF.

This chain joins TRBV7-9 and TRBJ1-1; D uncertain. V gave up 5 bases and J gave up 5 bases, with 12 bases separating them. Germline loops: CDR1 SEHNR, CDR2 FQNEAQ (reference sequence). The CDR3 runs to 13 residues. In DNA, the CDR3 is TGTGCCAGCAGCACTAGAGGCGGGACTGAAGCTTTCTTT. Its protein product is CASSTRGGTEAFF.

The chain is built from TRBV2 and TRBJ2-7, with D perhaps matching TRBD1 (6 bases). Germline assignment: CDR1 SNHLY and CDR2 FYNNEI. The CDR3 loop spans 13 amino acids. The ends were cut back, 6 bases at V and 2 bases at J, with 11 bases in the middle. For the CDR3, the DNA is TGTGCCAGCAGCCCCGGGACAACCTACGAGCAGTACTTC. It specifies CASSPGTTYEQYF.

This rearrangement joins TRBV6-1 to TRBJ1-5; possibly TRBD1 for D (5 bases). Germline assignment: CDR1 MNHNS and CDR2 SASEGT. The CDR3 extends over 14 amino acids. Trimming pared 3 bases from V and 4 bases from J, leaving 10 bases between. In nucleotides, the CDR3 is TGTGCCAGCAGTGACAGGGCTAAAAATCAGCCCCAGCATTTT. This codes for CASSDRAKNQPQHF.